The 4 T cell receptor beta chains below were found in one sample sequenced in a study of cytomegalovirus exposure and HLA in healthy donors. PCR employed 60 Vbeta and 13 Jbeta primers. Libraries were prepared by immunoSEQ multiplex PCR; TCRdb keeps only in-frame clonotypes and omits some of them. This table holds 80,000 to 100,000 clones, roughly 80% found once. Sequencing was carried out using PBMCs. The receptors were sampled from a human donor in good health.

The chain employs TRBV2 and TRBJ1-4; weak D call: TRBD1 (5 bases). Trimming stripped 4 bases from V and 8 bases from J, with 17 bases between. The CDR3 is made up of 15 amino acids. Germline CDR1 is SNHLY and CDR2 is FYNNEI. CDR3 bases: TGTGCCAGCAGTGTCTCGAAAGGGGCAGGGGAAAAACTGTTTTTT. It yields the protein CASSVSKGAGEKLFF.

The chain employs TRBV19 and TRBJ1-2; TRBD1 agrees at 7 bases. Trimming took 3 bases from V and 0 from J; bases not matched to a gene: 10. CDR1 and CDR2 from the germline V gene are LNHDA and SQIVND (reference sequence). This CDR3 is 17 amino acids long. CDR3 region: CASSMRDSPTSNYGYTF. In DNA, the CDR3 is TGTGCCAGTAGTATGAGGGACAGCCCGACATCTAACTATGGCTACACCTTC.

This clone has a single count. V is TRBV5-6 and J is TRBJ1-1; D is unresolved. The CDR3 contains 15 residues. V lost 4 bases and J 1 base, leaving 14 bases between the germline ends. The germline CDR1 and CDR2 sequences are SGHDT and YYEEEE. The DNA for the CDR3 is TGTGCCAGCAGCCCCCAGGCGGGGTGGAACACTGAAGCTTTCTTT. It is translated as CASSPQAGWNTEAFF.

The V gene is TRBV5-1, the J gene TRBJ1-1; 11 positions agree with TRBD1. Looked up from germline, CDR1 is SGHRS and CDR2 is YFSETQ. V trimming: 5 bases; J trimming: 1 base; junction bases outside the gene matches: 1. The CDR3 length is 14 residues. The CDR3 region has the DNA TGCGCCAGCAGGGGGACAGGGGGGAACACTGAAGCTTTCTTT. Translation gives CASRGTGGNTEAFF.